Listed here are 12 T cell receptor beta chains from one sample, sequenced in a study of blood T cell repertoires in COVID-19. Using immunoSEQ multiplex PCR, the repertoire was profiled, and TCRdb retains in-frame clones only, with some absent. The table has about 670,000 clones, about 87% seen once; the top ten hold approximately 0.3%. The sample was peripheral blood. These receptors all come from a woman aged 18 to 35 with acute or convalescent COVID-19.

The chain recombines TRBV6-2 or TRBV6-3 with TRBJ2-7; 7 bases match TRBD1. Per germline, CDR1 MNHEY and CDR2 SVGEGT. The CDR3 loop spans 12 amino acids. J lost 12 bases, V lost 5 bases, and 10 bases had no gene match. The CDR3 loop reads CASSLAFGDRYF. The CDR3 bases are TGTGCCAGCAGTCTCGCGTTCGGGGACAGGTACTTC.

About this clone: The identical CDR3 is also encoded by other nucleotide sequences in the sample. This chain joins TRBV12-3 or TRBV12-4 and TRBJ2-7; possibly TRBD1 for D (5 bases). This CDR3 has 11 amino acids. Trimming stripped 2 bases from V and 7 bases from J, with 6 bases between. DNA of the CDR3: TGTGCCAGCAGTTTAAGGGGTGAGCAGTACTTC. Translation gives CASSLRGEQYF.

The chain uses TRBV10-3 and TRBJ1-2; no clear D gene. The length of the CDR3 is 11 residues. Looked up from germline, CDR1 is ENHRY and CDR2 is SYGVKD. The V gene lost 5 bases and the J gene lost 7 bases, with 8 bases spanning the gap. The CDR3 here is CAISPGGGYTF. Here the CDR3 DNA reads TGTGCCATCAGTCCTGGAGGTGGCTACACCTTC.

The genes are TRBV9 and TRBJ1-3; no clear D gene. CDR3 size: 16 residues. Trimming took 4 bases from V and 4 from J, leaving 18 bases between them. Per germline, CDR1 SGDLS and CDR2 YYNGEE. In DNA form, the CDR3 reads TGTGCCAGCAGCTCTCCTAGGTCGGAGGGAGGAAACACCATATATTTT. Translating gives CASSSPRSEGGNTIYF.

This clone was seen a handful of times. Other DNA sequences from this sample encode an identical CDR3 as well. The chain joins TRBV30 to TRBJ1-1; no clear D gene. Germline lookup yields CDR1 GTSNPN and CDR2 SVGIG (reference sequence). V was cut by 2 bases and J by 1 base, with 5 bases left in between. The CDR3 runs 12 residues. This CDR3 is CAWSPGNTEAFF. In nucleotides, the CDR3 is TGTGCCTGGAGTCCAGGGAACACTGAAGCTTTCTTT.

The gene calls are TRBV7-7 and TRBJ2-5; TRBD1 agrees at 7 bases. The CDR3 consists of 15 residues. Germline CDR1 reads SSHAT; CDR2 reads FNYEAQ (reference sequence). After removal of 5 bases from V and 2 bases from J, the junction contained 8 bases not matched to a gene. The CDR3 sequence: CASSLRTGGQETQYF. The CDR3 DNA is TGTGCCAGCAGCCTTCGGACAGGTGGGCAAGAGACCCAGTACTTC.

The V and J genes are TRBV11-3 and TRBJ2-7, with D maybe TRBD1 (6 bases). V was shortened by 1 base and J by 0 bases, with 7 bases between the two germline ends. There are 14 residues in the CDR3. CDR1 SGHNT and CDR2 YENEEA come from the germline V gene. CDR3 sequence: CASSLAGDSYEQYF. As DNA, the CDR3 is TGTGCCAGCAGCTTAGCAGGGGACTCCTACGAGCAGTACTTC.

This clone turned up a few times. The CDR3 region has the DNA TGTGCCAGCAGCTGGTTGGCGGGCTGGAGCAATCAGCCCCAGCATTTT. It encodes CASSWLAGWSNQPQHF. J is TRBJ1-5 and V is TRBV5-8, with D unclear. V lost 3 bases, J lost 1 base, and 14 bases lay in between. Germline loops: CDR1 SGHTS, CDR2 YDEGEE. This CDR3 is built from 16 residues.

In its sample, this clone was seen once. The chain couples TRBV7-2 to TRBJ2-1; no clear D gene. V shed 2 bases and J shed 1 base, with 6 bases lying between them. The CDR3 has 14 residues. Germline-derived CDR1 and CDR2 are SGHTA and FQGNSA. CDR3 sequence reads: CASSLIFSYNEQFF. The CDR3 bases are TGTGCCAGCAGCTTAATATTTTCCTACAATGAGCAGTTCTTC.

V is TRBV7-8 and J is TRBJ1-6, with D possibly matching TRBD1 (6 bases). Germline-derived CDR1 and CDR2 are SGHVS and FQNEAQ. The CDR3 contains 15 residues. V was shortened by 4 bases and J by 8 bases, with 15 bases between the two germline ends. CDR3 region: CASSSSQGRDSPLHF. DNA of the CDR3: TGTGCCAGCAGCTCGTCGCAGGGGCGAGATTCACCCCTCCACTTT.

The J gene is TRBJ2-1, the V gene TRBV7-2, with 10 bases fitting TRBD2. The germline gives CDR1 SGHTA, CDR2 FQGNSA. The CDR3 has 17 residues. V trimming: 2 bases; J trimming: 1 base; junction bases outside the gene matches: 5. The CDR3 DNA sequence: TGTGCCAGCAGCTTAACTACGACTAGCGGGTCCTACAATGAGCAGTTCTTC. Its translation: CASSLTTTSGSYNEQFF.

This chain joins TRBV15 and TRBJ1-1; D uncertain. Trimming took 0 bases from V and 5 from J, leaving 13 bases between them. Germline values: CDR1 LNHNV, CDR2 YYDKDF (reference sequence). The CDR3 runs to 15 residues. CDR3 DNA sequence: TGTGCCACCAGCAGAGATAAGTTACGGGTTACTGAAGCTTTCTTT. It specifies CATSRDKLRVTEAFF.